This TCR beta chain was sequenced during a study of T cell repertoires in cytomegalovirus infection. The overall study: An indication of both CMV infection and matching HLA type came from public TCR beta signatures.

TCRdb fed the reads into MiXCR, producing one record per CDR3 protein. The sample consists of under 300,000 distinct CDR3 sequences, approximately 15% of them appearing once. V was trimmed by 2 bases and J by 2 bases, leaving 7 bases between them. This CDR3 contains 13 residues. Germline V gene data show CDR1 as MDHEN and CDR2 as SYDVKM. This clonotype was seen a few times. The origin of this receptor is a human donor in good health (CMV status not recorded). Some clones in this sample may be carry-over from other donors' samples. V usage is TRBV28 and J usage is TRBJ2-7; tentatively, D is TRBD1 (5 bases). Sequencing was carried out using CD8+ T cells from PBMCs. CDR3 in DNA: TGTGCCAGCAGTTTACCAGGGCCCTACGAGCAGTACTTC. This encodes CASSLPGPYEQYF.